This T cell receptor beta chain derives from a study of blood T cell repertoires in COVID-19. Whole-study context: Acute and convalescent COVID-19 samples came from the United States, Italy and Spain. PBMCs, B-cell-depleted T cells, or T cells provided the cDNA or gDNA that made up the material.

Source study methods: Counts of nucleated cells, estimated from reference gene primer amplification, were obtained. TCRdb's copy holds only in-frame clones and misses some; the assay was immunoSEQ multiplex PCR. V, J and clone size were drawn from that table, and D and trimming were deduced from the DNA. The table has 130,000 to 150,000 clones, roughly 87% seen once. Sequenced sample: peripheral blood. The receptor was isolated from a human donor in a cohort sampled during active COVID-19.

CDR3 in amino acids: CASSLAGILNQETQYF. Written as DNA, the CDR3 is TGCGCCAGCAGCTTGGCCGGGATCTTAAACCAAGAGACCCAGTACTTC. The V call is TRBV5-1, the J call TRBJ2-5; a weak D match, TRBD2 (5 bases). Germline V gene data show CDR1 as SGHRS and CDR2 as YFSETQ. This CDR3 comprises 16 residues. V lost 0 bases, J lost 0 bases, and 12 bases lay in between.